This TCR beta chain was sequenced during a study of early T cells in non-severe SARS-CoV-2 infection. Turning to the study itself: The chains were unpaired, and the sequenced material was bulk RNA from unsorted whole blood. General study findings and limits: The VDJdb matching leaned toward anti-spike CD8 responses and overlooked private and CD4 specificities.

The TCR library protocol attached unique molecular identifiers to the individual cDNA molecules. TCRdb analysed the 5' RACE reads with MiXCR anew, one entry per CDR3 protein. Among 85,000 to 120,000 distinct CDR3 sequences listed, 10% to 15% were seen once. The CDR3 covers 15 residues. Per the germline V gene, CDR1 is SEHNR and CDR2 is FQNEAQ (reference sequence). About this clonotype: What it binds is unknown. Relative to the germline gene, one junction end is altered; a read error may explain this.

The chain is built from TRBV7-9 and TRBJ1-3, with D uncertain. The sequence came from an adult who was a healthcare worker with PCR-confirmed SARS-CoV-2 infection or an uninfected control (not recorded which). Sequencing used whole blood. CDR3 in amino acids: CASSTTADSGNIIYF. CDR3 sequence (DNA): TGTGCCAGCAGCACTACAGCTGACTCTGGAAACATCATATATTTT.